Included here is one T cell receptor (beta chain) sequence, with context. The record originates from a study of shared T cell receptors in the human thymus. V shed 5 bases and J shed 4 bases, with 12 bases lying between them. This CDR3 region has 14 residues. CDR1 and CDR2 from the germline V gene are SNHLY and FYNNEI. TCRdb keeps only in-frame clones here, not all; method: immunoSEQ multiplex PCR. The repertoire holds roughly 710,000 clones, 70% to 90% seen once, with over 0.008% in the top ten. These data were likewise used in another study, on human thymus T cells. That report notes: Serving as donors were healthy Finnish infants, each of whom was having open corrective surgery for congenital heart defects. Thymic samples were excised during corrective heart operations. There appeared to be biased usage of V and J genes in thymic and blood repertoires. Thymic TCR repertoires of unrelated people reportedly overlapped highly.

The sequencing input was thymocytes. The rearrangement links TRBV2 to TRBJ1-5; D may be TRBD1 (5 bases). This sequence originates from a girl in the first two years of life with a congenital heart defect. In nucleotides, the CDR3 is TGTGCCAGCAGTCCCGTCGGGGGGAATCAGCCCCAGCATTTT. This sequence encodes CASSPVGGNQPQHF.